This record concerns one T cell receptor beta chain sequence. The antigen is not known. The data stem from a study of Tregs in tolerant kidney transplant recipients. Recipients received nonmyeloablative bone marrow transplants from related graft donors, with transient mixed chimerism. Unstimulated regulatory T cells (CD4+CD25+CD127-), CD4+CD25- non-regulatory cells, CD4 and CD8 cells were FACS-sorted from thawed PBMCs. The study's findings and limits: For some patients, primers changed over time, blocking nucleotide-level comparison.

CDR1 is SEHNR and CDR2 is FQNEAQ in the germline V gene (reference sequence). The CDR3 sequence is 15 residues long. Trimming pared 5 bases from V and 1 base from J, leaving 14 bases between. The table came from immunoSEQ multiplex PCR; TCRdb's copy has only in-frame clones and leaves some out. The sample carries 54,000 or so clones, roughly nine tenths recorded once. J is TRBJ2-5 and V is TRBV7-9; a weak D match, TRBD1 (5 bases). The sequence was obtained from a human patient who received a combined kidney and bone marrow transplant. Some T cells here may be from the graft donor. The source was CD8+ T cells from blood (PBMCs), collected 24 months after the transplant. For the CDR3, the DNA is TGTGCCAGCAGCCAGCTAGGGGCGATCCAAGAGACCCAGTACTTC. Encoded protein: CASSQLGAIQETQYF. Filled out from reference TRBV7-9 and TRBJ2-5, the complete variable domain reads DTGVSQNPRHKITKRGQNVTFRCDPISEHNRLYWYRQTLGQGPEFLTYFQNEAQLEKSRLLSDRFSAERPKGSFSTLEIQRTEQGDSAMYLCASSQLGAIQETQYFGPGTRLLVL.